Listed here are 29 T cell receptor beta chains from one sample, sequenced in a study of CD8 T cells in ankylosing spondylitis. MiXCR, run by TCRdb on the 5' RACE reads, gives a single entry per CDR3 protein. The data contain approximately 210,000 distinct CDR3 sequences, over 10% of them seen just once; the ten biggest clones take up about 15%. The sample was blood, either unsorted or a sorted T cell fraction (not recorded which). These receptors originate from a male donor with ankylosing spondylitis or in good health (not recorded which).

This clonotype was picked up a small number of times. The chain recombines TRBV2 with TRBJ1-1, with D perhaps matching TRBD1 (5 bases). Per the germline V gene, CDR1 is SNHLY and CDR2 is FYNNEI. The CDR3 consists of 13 residues. Trimming took 6 bases from V and 0 from J, leaving 8 bases between them. The CDR3 sequence: CASRDTLNTEAFF. The CDR3, as DNA: TGTGCCAGCAGGGACACGTTGAACACTGAAGCTTTCTTT.

The chain recombines TRBV11-2 with TRBJ2-5, with a possible D match to TRBD1 (6 bases). The CDR3 runs to 15 residues. Trimming cost V 3 bases and J 4 bases, with 15 bases left between them. The V gene's germline CDR1 is SGHAT and CDR2 FQNNGV. CDR3: CASSFQTGRPETQYF. The CDR3 bases are TGTGCCAGCAGCTTCCAGACAGGCCGCCCAGAGACCCAGTACTTC.

This clonotype is categorized as medium-sized. The V gene is TRBV12-3 or TRBV12-4, the J gene TRBJ2-3, with D perhaps given as TRBD1 or TRBD2 (6 bases each). The V and J ends lost 5 bases and 6 bases respectively, with 21 bases between them. The CDR3 has 16 residues. In DNA form, the CDR3 reads TGTGCCAGCAGTCCTACTTCGGGTCTGGGGGGCGATACGCAGTATTTT. Translated, it gives CASSPTSGLGGDTQYF.

The chain recombines TRBV20-1 with TRBJ2-7, with 8 bases aligning to TRBD2. CDR1 is DFQATT and CDR2 is SNEGSKA in the germline V gene (reference sequence). The CDR3 sequence is 14 residues long. The ends lost 3 bases at V and 3 bases at J; junction bases unmatched: 7. CDR3 nucleotide sequence: TGCAGTGCTAGGGGGGCGGGGGGTCTCTACGAGCAGTACTTC. Translation: CSARGAGGLYEQYF.

This clonotype has more than one count but fewer than ten. The J gene is TRBJ2-1, the V gene TRBV3-1, with D perhaps matching TRBD1 or TRBD2 (6 bases each). CDR1 is LGHDT, CDR2 YNNKEL, per germline (reference sequence). This CDR3 contains 15 residues. V lost 8 bases and J 0 bases, leaving 14 bases between the germline ends. CDR3 in amino acids: CASAGAGSSYNEQFF. The DNA for the CDR3 is TGTGCCAGCGCAGGGGCGGGAAGCTCCTACAATGAGCAGTTCTTC.

The chain has TRBV7-9 and TRBJ2-5; possibly TRBD1 or TRBD2 for D (6 bases each). Deletions cut 0 bases from V and 5 bases from J, with 16 bases between. The CDR3 is 16 amino acids. Looked up from germline, CDR1 is SEHNR and CDR2 is FQNEAQ (reference sequence). CDR3 sequence: CASSLAPGAVEETQYF. CDR3 DNA: TGTGCCAGCAGCTTAGCACCGGGGGCTGTCGAGGAGACCCAGTACTTC.

V is TRBV5-6 and J is TRBJ1-5; TRBD1 is a possible D gene (6 bases). The V end was cut by 4 bases, the J end by 6 bases, with 17 bases between. The CDR3 contains 15 residues. The V gene's germline CDR1 is SGHDT and CDR2 YYEEEE. CDR3 sequence (DNA): TGTGCCAGCAGCCCCCTTGGGGGGCGCGGTCAGCCCCAGCATTTT. Its protein is CASSPLGGRGQPQHF.

This chain uses TRBV29-1 with TRBJ2-3; TRBD2 might be the D (6 bases). Germline V gene lookup returns CDR1 SQVTM and CDR2 ANQGSEA. The CDR3 covers 14 residues. The germline V and J ends were trimmed by 8 bases and 1 base, with 16 bases remaining between them. This chain's CDR3 is CSFRGSSGTDTQYF. The CDR3 DNA reads TGCAGCTTCCGGGGGAGCTCCGGCACAGATACGCAGTATTTT.

The rearrangement uses TRBV9 and TRBJ1-3; no clear D gene. Germline CDR1 reads SGDLS; CDR2 reads YYNGEE. The ends were cut back, 0 bases at V and 2 bases at J, with 9 bases in the middle. The CDR3 is 15 residues long. CDR3 DNA sequence: TGTGCCAGCAGCGTAGCTCGGGAGGCTGGAAACACCATATATTTT. The encoded protein is CASSVAREAGNTIYF.

This clonotype was recorded a few times. The CDR3 DNA follows: TGTGCCAGCAGCTTAGCTAACGGGGGCGATCAGCCCCAGCATTTT. Amino acids: CASSLANGGDQPQHF. This rearrangement joins TRBV7-8 to TRBJ1-5; D perhaps matches TRBD1 (6 bases). V shed 0 bases and J shed 5 bases, with 11 bases lying between them. Germline loops: CDR1 SGHVS, CDR2 FQNEAQ. This CDR3 has 15 amino acids.

This clonotype occurred many times. The CDR3 DNA follows: TGTGCCAGCAGTTCCGGACTAGCGGGAGGAAACATTCAGTACTTC. Protein product: CASSSGLAGGNIQYF. V is TRBV12-3 or TRBV12-4 and J is TRBJ2-4; 14 bases line up with TRBD2. After removal of 4 bases from V and 6 bases from J, the junction contained 2 bases not matched to a gene. The CDR3 has 15 residues.

This clonotype was picked up a small number of times. The chain carries TRBV2 and TRBJ2-7, with 7 bases fitting TRBD1. The CDR3 loop spans 13 amino acids. Germline lookup yields CDR1 SNHLY and CDR2 FYNNEI. V shed 8 bases, J shed 7 bases, and the junction held 11 bases outside the gene matches. CDR3 protein: CASQKLQGREQYF. CDR3 sequence (DNA): TGTGCCAGCCAAAAGTTACAGGGGCGGGAGCAGTACTTC.

The chain joins TRBV27 to TRBJ2-3; 14 bases are a match to TRBD2. V was clipped by 4 bases and J by 5 bases; unmatched bases: 5. Germline-derived CDR1 and CDR2 are MNHEY and SMNVEV (reference sequence). CDR3 size: 16 residues. In DNA, the CDR3 is TGTGCCAGCAGTTCCGGACTAGCGGGGGGTCAAGATACGCAGTATTTT. Residues: CASSSGLAGGQDTQYF.

Remarks on this clonotype: A much more abundant neighbour one base away suggests this may be a read error. J is TRBJ1-1 and V is TRBV6-1; TRBD1 matches at 7 bases. The V gene end was trimmed by 7 bases and the J gene end by 4 bases; junction bases not matched to a gene: 3. Germline-derived CDR1 and CDR2 are MNHNS and SASEGT. This CDR3 is built from 12 residues. CDR3 nucleotides: TGTGCCAGCATCTCAGGGGGCACTGAAGCTTTCTTT. It codes for CASISGGTEAFF.

This clonotype was observed a handful of times. The chain carries TRBV7-9 and TRBJ2-5; D call uncertain. Germline lookup yields CDR1 SEHNR and CDR2 FQNEAQ (reference sequence). The CDR3 spans 14 residues. V dropped 7 bases and J dropped 4 bases, with 16 bases sitting between them. The CDR3 sequence: CASTPYADLETQYF. CDR3 DNA sequence: TGTGCCAGCACTCCGTACGCGGATTTAGAGACCCAGTACTTC.

This clonotype has only a few counts. The chain couples TRBV12-3 or TRBV12-4 to TRBJ2-3; possibly TRBD1 for D (5 bases). The CDR3 extends over 14 amino acids. Trimming took 5 bases from V and 1 from J, leaving 10 bases between them. CDR3 loop: CASSPQTGTDTQYF. The CDR3 bases are TGTGCCAGCAGTCCCCAGACAGGCACAGATACGCAGTATTTT.

The genes are TRBV11-2 and TRBJ1-5; tentatively, D is TRBD1 (5 bases). Trimming stripped 0 bases from V and 5 bases from J, with 11 bases between. CDR1 is SGHAT and CDR2 is FQNNGV in the germline V gene. The CDR3 totals 15 residues. CDR3 bases: TGTGCCAGCAGCTTAGATTTGGGGCCATATCAGCCCCAGCATTTT. This translates into CASSLDLGPYQPQHF.

This clonotype appeared a few times. This CDR3 reads CSAPAGTSGGAGDTQYF. The CDR3 DNA sequence: TGCAGTGCCCCGGCGGGGACTAGCGGGGGGGCGGGGGATACGCAGTATTTT. The gene calls are TRBV20-1 and TRBJ2-3, with 16 bases aligning to TRBD2. The CDR3 loop spans 17 amino acids. The V gene end was trimmed by 6 bases and the J gene end by 6 bases; junction bases not matched to a gene: 12. Germline assignment: CDR1 DFQATT and CDR2 SNEGSKA (reference sequence).

In this sample, this clonotype turned up a few times. This sequence joins TRBV4-1 and TRBJ1-2; D remains unclear. The CDR3 has 13 residues. The germline CDR1 and CDR2 sequences are MGHRA and YSYEKL. The V and J ends lost 3 bases and 4 bases respectively, with 9 bases between them. The CDR3 DNA reads TGCGCCAGCAGCCAGGACCGTATCTATGGCTACACCTTC. Protein product: CASSQDRIYGYTF.

CDR3 sequence: CASRGNFGTDQETQYF. DNA of the CDR3: TGTGCCAGCAGGGGGAACTTTGGGACAGACCAAGAGACCCAGTACTTC. The chain uses TRBV12-3 or TRBV12-4 and TRBJ2-5; 7 bases match TRBD1. This CDR3 spans 16 amino acids. V was clipped by 6 bases and J by 0 bases; unmatched bases: 10.

This clonotype came up many times. The rearrangement joins TRBV5-1 to TRBJ2-1; no definite D call. V lost 0 bases and J lost 6, with 7 bases in between. The CDR3 totals 13 residues. Germline-derived CDR1 and CDR2 are SGHRS and YFSETQ. This CDR3 is CASSLVAGNEQFF. CDR3 nucleotides: TGCGCCAGCAGCTTGGTGGCCGGCAATGAGCAGTTCTTC.

The sample holds many counts of this clonotype. V gene TRBV20-1 combines with J gene TRBJ2-1; unclear D gene. Between the trimmed V and J ends, which lost 7 bases and 5 bases, there was a span of 12 bases. The germline CDR1 and CDR2 sequences are DFQATT and SNEGSKA (reference sequence). The CDR3 is 12 residues long. For the CDR3, the DNA is TGCAGTGGCTCCCGGGCCAACAATGAGCAGTTCTTC. This translates into CSGSRANNEQFF.

There are a few counts of this clonotype. This chain links TRBV12-3 or TRBV12-4 with TRBJ1-2; D unresolved. The CDR3 consists of 12 residues. The germline V and J ends were trimmed by 5 bases and 7 bases, with 11 bases remaining between them. The CDR3 reads CASSPEASGYTF. In DNA, the CDR3 is TGTGCCAGCAGTCCAGAGGCCAGTGGCTACACCTTC.

The CDR3 sequence is CASGQETQYF. CDR3 bases: TGTGCCAGCGGCCAAGAGACCCAGTACTTC. The V and J genes are TRBV5-4 and TRBJ2-5; D is uncertain. V was clipped by 7 bases and J by 1 base, with 2 bases between them. This CDR3 has 10 amino acids. From germline, CDR1 is SGHNT and CDR2 YYREEE (reference sequence).

The chain links TRBV20-1 to TRBJ2-2; D ambiguous. The CDR3 is 12 amino acids. Germline CDR1 is DFQATT and CDR2 is SNEGSKA (reference sequence). Trimming left V 2 bases short and J 6 bases short, with 7 bases between. The CDR3 here is CSARSLPGELFF. The CDR3 bases are TGCAGTGCTAGATCCCTTCCCGGGGAGCTGTTTTTT.

This clonotype was observed a handful of times. A read error may account for a junction end that differs from germline. This chain connects TRBV20-1 to TRBJ2-7, with 14 bases fitting TRBD2. The CDR3 is 16 residues long. CDR1 is DFQATT, CDR2 SNEGSKA, per germline (reference sequence). The chain's CDR3 is CCARDLGLAGEPEQYF. CDR3 coding DNA: TGCTGTGCTAGAGATCTGGGACTAGCGGGAGAACCCGAGCAGTACTTC.

This clonotype was counted many times. The rearrangement joins TRBV5-1 to TRBJ1-1; D possibly corresponds to TRBD1 (5 bases). Trimming took 4 bases from V and 3 from J, leaving 13 bases between them. The CDR3 consists of 14 residues. Germline CDR1 and CDR2: SGHRS and YFSETQ. CDR3 nucleotide sequence: TGCGCCAGCAGCCCGGCGGAGGGGTACACTGAAGCTTTCTTT. This gives the protein CASSPAEGYTEAFF.

This clonotype has ten or more counts. The V gene is TRBV29-1, the J gene TRBJ1-1, with 11 nucleotides matching TRBD1. Germline CDR1 is SQVTM and CDR2 is ANQGSEA. The CDR3 runs 14 residues. J gave up 5 bases and V 3 bases, and 5 bases lay outside the gene matches. The CDR3 is CSVDPGQGGTEAFF. CDR3 nucleotide sequence: TGCAGCGTTGACCCGGGACAGGGGGGTACTGAAGCTTTCTTT. The entire variable domain, with the rest obtained from reference TRBV29-1 and TRBJ1-1, is as follows: SAVISQKPSRDICQRGTSLTIQCQVDSQVTMMFWYRQQPGQSLTLIATANQGSEATYESGFVIDKFPISRPNLTFSTLTVSNMSPEDSSIYLCSVDPGQGGTEAFFGQGTRLTVV.

In its sample, this clonotype was seen many times. The chain joins TRBV7-9 to TRBJ1-1, with D unresolved. Trimming shortened V by 5 bases and J by 6 bases, and 16 bases separated the two germline ends. The CDR3 is 14 amino acids. CDR1 and CDR2 (germline): SEHNR, FQNEAQ (reference sequence). In nucleotides, the CDR3 is TGTGCCAGCAGCCACCTTACGGGTTTCGCTGAAGCTTTCTTT. It encodes CASSHLTGFAEAFF.